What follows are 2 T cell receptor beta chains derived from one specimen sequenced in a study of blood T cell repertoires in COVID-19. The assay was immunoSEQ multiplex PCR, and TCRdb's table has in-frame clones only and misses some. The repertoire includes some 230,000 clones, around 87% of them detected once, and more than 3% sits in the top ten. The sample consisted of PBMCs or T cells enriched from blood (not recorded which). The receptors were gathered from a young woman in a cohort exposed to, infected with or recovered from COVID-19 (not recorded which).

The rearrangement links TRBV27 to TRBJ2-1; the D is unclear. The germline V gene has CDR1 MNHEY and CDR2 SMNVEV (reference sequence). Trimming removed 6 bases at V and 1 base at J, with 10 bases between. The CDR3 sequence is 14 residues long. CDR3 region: CASSHYGSYNEQFF. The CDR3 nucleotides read TGTGCCAGCAGCCACTATGGGTCCTACAATGAGCAGTTCTTC.

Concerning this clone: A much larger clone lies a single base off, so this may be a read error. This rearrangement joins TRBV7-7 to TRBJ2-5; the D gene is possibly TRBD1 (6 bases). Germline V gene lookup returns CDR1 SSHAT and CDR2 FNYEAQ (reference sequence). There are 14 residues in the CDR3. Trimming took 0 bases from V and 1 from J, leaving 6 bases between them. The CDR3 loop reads CASSLAGAQETQYF. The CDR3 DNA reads TGTGCCAGCAGCTTAGCGGGGGCCCAAGAGACCCAGTACTTC.